This T cell receptor (beta chain) is drawn from a study of cytomegalovirus exposure and HLA in healthy donors. Study-wide results and caveats: As a later analysis revealed, most CMV-associated TCR beta chains appeared HLA-restricted. A later analysis showed HLA-associated TCR beta chains outstripping equally common others in clonal expansion. An Asian-associated ancestry cluster reportedly showed fewer N-insertions than the approximately 690-donor mean in a later analysis.

The V gene lost 3 bases and the J gene lost 5 bases, with 20 bases spanning the gap. CDR3 length: 17 residues. Germline lookup yields CDR1 ENHRY and CDR2 SYGVKD. Donors in the study were healthy people who gave bone marrow. 13 Jbeta primers and 60 Vbeta primers were used for the PCR. The repertoire was sequenced with immunoSEQ multiplex PCR; TCRdb's copy has only in-frame clones and lacks some. The table has about 89,000 clones, about four fifths seen once. This clone was seen only a few times. Its antigen is not known. Sequenced material: PBMCs. This clonotype originated in a female donor in good health and CMV-seropositive. This chain connects TRBV10-3 to TRBJ2-1; D might be TRBD1 (5 bases). CDR3 DNA sequence: TGTGCCATCAGTGAAGGGGCATCGGCCGGGCTAGACAATGAGCAGTTCTTC. It codes for CAISEGASAGLDNEQFF.